Detailed here is one T cell receptor (beta chain). Its specificity is not known. Germline V CDR1 and CDR2: SGHAT, FQNNGV. The length of the CDR3 is 13 residues. V gave up 4 bases and J gave up 6 bases; unmatched junction bases: 4. TCRdb keeps only in-frame clones here, not all; method: immunoSEQ multiplex PCR. This table holds under 150,000 clones, 86% found once. This sample is drawn from a study of Ad26.COV2.S vaccination and SARS-CoV-2 variants. Study findings and constraints: Substantial breadth was reportedly displayed by spike-specific CD8+ and CD4+ T cell responses after vaccination. Higher spike-specific TCR breadth was found in vaccine recipients than in placebo recipients. Those who received vaccine or placebo ended up with similar non-spike TCR breadth. Total T cell responses, in the TCR breadth and depth analyses, may have been underestimated.

This rearrangement joins TRBV11-2 to TRBJ1-1, with TRBD1 matching 8 bases. The clonotype originates from a human donor who had recovered from COVID-19. The sample consisted of peripheral blood, taken after recovery from COVID-19. This chain's CDR3 is CASSSRTGSEAFF. CDR3 in DNA: TGTGCCAGCAGCTCAAGGACAGGGTCTGAAGCTTTCTTT.